These T cell receptor beta chains were read from a single sample in a study of OX40 agonist ivuxolimab in advanced cancers. This table comes from immunoSEQ multiplex PCR, and its TCRdb copy is limited to in-frame clones, with some not included. The sample includes some 70,000 clones, about 87% of them seen just once. The sequencing here drew on CD4+ or CD8+ T cells sorted from blood, taken in a trial of the OX40 agonist ivuxolimab. Every receptor here comes from an adult with an advanced solid tumor such as melanoma, head and neck, liver or kidney cancer. Both conserved end residues are part of each CDR3. Fields, in order: CDR3 protein, J gene, V gene.

CASGWGQGASEQYF,TRBJ2-7,TRBV28
CASSQEGKGYNQPQHF,TRBJ1-5,TRBV4-1
CASSHAGSGALREQYF,TRBJ2-7,TRBV4-2
CASSSTGDYGYTF,TRBJ1-2,TRBV6-5
CASSPGQGATNEKLFF,TRBJ1-4,TRBV18
CASSLQGAGNEKLFF,TRBJ1-4,TRBV5-1
CASSAGTSSFPIYEQYF,TRBJ2-7,TRBV9
CASSVQLQETQYF,TRBJ2-5,TRBV9
CASSPQGGWEPQHF,TRBJ1-5,TRBV19
CASSRQEDTEAFF,TRBJ1-1,TRBV7-2
CARTGSNQPQHF,TRBJ1-5,TRBV5-3
CASSFIGTSGTDTQYF,TRBJ2-3,TRBV5-6
CASSQPTGAPYEQYF,TRBJ2-7,TRBV25-1
CASRPGPTATNEKLFF,TRBJ1-4,TRBV5-5
CASSTGSNTGELFF,TRBJ2-2,TRBV18
CASSSKLARPLDTQYF,TRBJ2-3,TRBV7-2
CASSLVGQDSNEQFF,TRBJ2-1,TRBV28
CASSPSGTDTQYF,TRBJ2-3,TRBV5-1
CASSLEAGGLGYTF,TRBJ1-2,TRBV5-5
CASSMSTRLYNEQFF,TRBJ2-1,TRBV19
CASSEMSGSHQPQHF,TRBJ1-5,TRBV6-1
CASRADGDGYTF,TRBJ1-2,TRBV2
CASSLLGTAATNEKLFF,TRBJ1-4,TRBV28
CASSLQGYEQYF,TRBJ2-7,TRBV7-2
CASNGQTSTDTQYF,TRBJ2-3,TRBV2
CASTTALEGTEAFF,TRBJ1-1,TRBV5-1
CASSSFLRALYNEQYF,TRBJ2-7,TRBV5-4
CASSFARQETQYF,TRBJ2-5,TRBV5-4
CASSPSTGNTEAFF,TRBJ1-1,TRBV5-1
CASTPTGYSYEQYF,TRBJ2-7,TRBV6-5
CASSFSGPGRFF,TRBJ2-1,TRBV7-2
CASSYGQGASNQPQHF,TRBJ1-5,TRBV6-6
CASRQGTGRAYEQYF,TRBJ2-7,TRBV6-1
CASSWGLSTDTQYF,TRBJ2-3,TRBV28
CASSQGDSGNDGYTF,TRBJ1-2,TRBV28
CASSATGTGNTIYF,TRBJ1-3,TRBV7-9
CASSDQQGVDGYTF,TRBJ1-2,TRBV6-4
CASSLGGRYNEQFF,TRBJ2-1,TRBV5-6
CASSQNGASTEAFF,TRBJ1-1,TRBV4-2
CASSQGQGVPDTQYF,TRBJ2-3,TRBV4-1